Listed here are 17 T cell receptor beta chains from one sample, sequenced in a study of cytotoxic CD8 clonotypes in ibrutinib-treated CLL. TCRdb keeps only in-frame clones here, not all; method: immunoSEQ multiplex PCR. The sample lists roughly 200,000 clones, more than 70% occurring once. The sample consisted of PBMCs, taken after 12 months of ibrutinib treatment. Every receptor here comes from a human donor with chronic lymphocytic leukemia.

The gene calls are TRBV30 and TRBJ1-1; the D is unclear. The germline CDR1 and CDR2 sequences are GTSNPN and SVGIG (reference sequence). Trimming stripped 3 bases from V and 8 bases from J, with 7 bases between. The CDR3 spans 10 residues. This CDR3 is CAWSRAEAFF. The CDR3 DNA sequence: TGTGCCTGGAGCCGGGCCGAAGCTTTCTTT. The whole variable domain, remainder taken from reference TRBV30 and TRBJ1-1, is SQTIHQWPATLVQPVGSPLSLECTVEGTSNPNLYWYRQAAGRGLQLLFYSVGIGQISSEVPQNLSASRPQDRQFILSSKKLLLSDSGFYLCAWSRAEAFFGQGTRLTVV.

The chain couples TRBV29-1 to TRBJ2-3; D not resolved. Deletions cut 6 bases from V and 7 bases from J, with 14 bases between. The germline CDR1 and CDR2 sequences are SQVTM and ANQGSEA. The CDR3 has 12 amino acids. The CDR3 DNA reads as TGCAGCGTAGGGCCCGATCGTAATACGCAGTATTTT. It translates to CSVGPDRNTQYF.

This rearrangement joins TRBV28 to TRBJ2-1; unclear D gene. The CDR3 is 14 amino acids. Germline V gene data show CDR1 as MDHEN and CDR2 as SYDVKM. V shed 4 bases and J shed 3 bases, with 10 bases lying between them. The CDR3 protein is CASSSLGFYNEQFF. CDR3 in DNA: TGTGCCAGCAGTTCTTTAGGGTTCTACAATGAGCAGTTCTTC.

This chain uses TRBV4-1 with TRBJ2-2; 11 positions match TRBD1. There are 15 residues in the CDR3. CDR1 and CDR2 (germline): MGHRA, YSYEKL. With 4 bases clipped from V and 5 bases from J, the junction kept 3 bases outside the gene matches. Written as DNA, the CDR3 is TGCGCCAGCAGCCTCGGACAGGGGGCAACCGGGGAGCTGTTTTTT. It encodes CASSLGQGATGELFF.

CDR3 in DNA: TGTGCCAGCAGCTTCGGGACACCCCTCGGGGGGCAGTTCTTC. Translating gives CASSFGTPLGGQFF. V and J are TRBV7-8 and TRBJ2-1, with D perhaps matching TRBD1 or TRBD2 (6 bases each). Trimming took 3 bases from V and 12 from J, leaving 18 bases between them. Germline V gene data show CDR1 as SGHVS and CDR2 as FQNEAQ. This CDR3 has 14 amino acids.

The rearrangement uses TRBV7-9 and TRBJ1-5, with no clear D. V was clipped by 4 bases and J by 5 bases, with 12 bases between them. This CDR3 spans 14 amino acids. The germline CDR1 and CDR2 sequences are SEHNR and FQNEAQ (reference sequence). CDR3 region: CASSSTRADQPQHF. CDR3 coding DNA: TGTGCCAGCAGCTCCACCCGGGCAGATCAGCCCCAGCATTTT.

This chain connects TRBV6-1 to TRBJ2-2; D possibly corresponds to TRBD1 (5 bases). Germline V CDR1 and CDR2: MNHNS, SASEGT. The CDR3 loop spans 14 amino acids. With 1 base removed from V and 6 bases from J, the gap between germline ends came to 9 bases. CDR3 nucleotide sequence: TGTGCCAGCAGTGAAGGACAGTATCCCGGGGAGCTGTTTTTT. It yields the protein CASSEGQYPGELFF.

This clone was found once. This chain connects TRBV7-6 to TRBJ2-3; D not resolved. The CDR3 spans 13 residues. The V end lost 5 bases, the J end lost 3 bases, and 9 bases lay between the germline ends. Germline lookup yields CDR1 SGHVS and CDR2 FNYEAQ. The CDR3 DNA is TGTGCCAGCAGCGGTGGTCTAACAGATACGCAGTATTTT. It encodes CASSGGLTDTQYF.

The chain uses TRBV6-5 and TRBJ2-3, with D perhaps matching TRBD2 (5 bases). V lost 4 bases and J lost 6, with 14 bases in between. CDR1 is MNHEY, CDR2 SVGAGI, per germline. CDR3 length equals 14 residues. For the CDR3, the DNA is TGTGCCAGCAGTTTGAACCGTGCGGGCGATACGCAGTATTTT. It is translated as CASSLNRAGDTQYF.

The rearrangement uses TRBV29-1 and TRBJ1-1; D gene ambiguous. CDR3 length: 13 amino acids. V was clipped by 7 bases and J by 5 bases, with 17 bases between them. Germline CDR1 and CDR2: SQVTM and ANQGSEA. CDR3 nucleotide sequence: TGCAGCGCCCGACCTATCGGCAATACTGAAGCTTTCTTT. Protein: CSARPIGNTEAFF.

The sample holds one count of this clone. CDR3 bases: TGCGCCAGCAGCTTGGCCCCCGGACTAGGGAATGAGCAGTTCTTC. Its protein product is CASSLAPGLGNEQFF. This sequence joins TRBV5-1 and TRBJ2-1; 7 bases are shared with TRBD2. Germline trimming cut 0 bases from V and 7 bases from J; bases unmatched to any gene: 7. This CDR3 region has 15 residues. Germline-derived CDR1 and CDR2 are SGHRS and YFSETQ.

This chain joins TRBV5-6 and TRBJ2-5; tentative D call: TRBD1 (6 bases). This CDR3 is built from 15 residues. Germline-derived CDR1 and CDR2 are SGHDT and YYEEEE. V lost 0 bases and J lost 1, with 10 bases in between. CDR3 DNA: TGTGCCAGCAGCTTGGCGGGGACATTCCAAGAGACCCAGTACTTC. Translating it yields CASSLAGTFQETQYF.

The chain employs TRBV5-6 and TRBJ1-2; 10 nucleotides agree with TRBD1. The CDR3 covers 15 residues. J gave up 14 bases and V 3 bases, and 16 bases lay outside the gene matches. Per the germline V gene, CDR1 is SGHDT and CDR2 is YYEEEE. The DNA of the CDR3 is TGTGCCAGCAGCTCCGACAGGGGGCGGTATTCCTTGGGGACCTTC. It specifies CASSSDRGRYSLGTF.

The chain is built from TRBV7-2 and TRBJ2-1, with D possibly matching TRBD2 (6 bases). With 5 bases removed from V and 8 bases from J, the gap between germline ends came to 22 bases. The CDR3 has 16 residues. Looked up from germline, CDR1 is SGHTA and CDR2 is FQGNSA. The DNA of the CDR3 is TGTGCCAGCAGCCCACACCCGGACTACCCAGGCGATGAGCAGTTCTTC. As protein: CASSPHPDYPGDEQFF.

This clone turned up a few times. V and J are TRBV18 and TRBJ1-3, with unresolved D. Germline V gives CDR1 KGHSH, CDR2 LQKENI. V was shortened by 2 bases and J by 0 bases, with 14 bases between the two germline ends. This CDR3 comprises 17 residues. In DNA form, the CDR3 reads TGTGCCAGCTCACCAGGGAGAAGATCGAGCTCTGGAAACACCATATATTTT. It yields the protein CASSPGRRSSSGNTIYF.

The rearrangement links TRBV28 to TRBJ2-7; D is uncertain. Germline values: CDR1 MDHEN, CDR2 SYDVKM. This CDR3 contains 13 residues. Trimming left V 5 bases short and J 0 bases short, with 8 bases between. CDR3 protein: CASSPQSSYEQYF. CDR3 nucleotide sequence: TGTGCCAGCAGTCCTCAAAGCTCCTACGAGCAGTACTTC.

This clone appeared a single time. The rearrangement joins TRBV29-1 to TRBJ1-4; a weak D match, TRBD1 (5 bases). Trimming cost V 5 bases and J 5 bases, with 12 bases left between them. The germline V gene has CDR1 SQVTM and CDR2 ANQGSEA. This CDR3 comprises 13 residues. This CDR3 is CSVNIRANEKLFF. DNA for the CDR3: TGCAGCGTTAACATCAGGGCGAATGAAAAACTGTTTTTT. The entire variable domain, with the rest obtained from reference TRBV29-1 and TRBJ1-4, is as follows: SAVISQKPSRDICQRGTSLTIQCQVDSQVTMMFWYRQQPGQSLTLIATANQGSEATYESGFVIDKFPISRPNLTFSTLTVSNMSPEDSSIYLCSVNIRANEKLFFGSGTQLSVL.